Listed below are T cell receptor beta chains from one sample, sequenced in a study of blood T cell repertoires in COVID-19. Profiled with immunoSEQ multiplex PCR; TCRdb holds only in-frame clones, not every one. The sample has nearly 250,000 clones; just under 90% are singletons. Sequences were obtained from PBMCs or T cells enriched from blood (not recorded which). These TCRs come from a man between 50 and 59 years old who had been exposed to COVID-19. CDR3s include the opening cysteine and the closing phenylalanine or tryptophan. D genes are given only for firm matches. A row's size may be missing; if present it is once, few, many or a size class.

DNA: TGTGCCAGCAGCCGGGGACAGGGAGGATTCAATGAGCAGTTCTTC
CDR3: CASSRGQGGFNEQFF
V: TRBV3-1/TRBV3-2
size: -
D: TRBD1
J: TRBJ2-1

DNA: TGTGCCAGCAGTTCCCCCAGGGGCCAGAACACTGAAGCTTTCTTT
CDR3: CASSSPRGQNTEAFF
V: TRBV28
size: -
D: -
J: TRBJ1-1

DNA: TGCGCCAGCAGCAGCTCAACGAACGAGGTGGACACTGAAGCTTTCTTT
CDR3: CASSSSTNEVDTEAFF
V: TRBV5-1
size: -
D: -
J: TRBJ1-1

DNA: TGTGCCAGCAGCTTGGAAGTCACAAGTAACTATGGCTACACCTTC
CDR3: CASSLEVTSNYGYTF
V: TRBV5-5
size: -
D: -
J: TRBJ1-2

DNA: TGTGCCAGCAGAGGACAGGGGATCGACTATGGCTACACCTTC
CDR3: CASRGQGIDYGYTF
V: TRBV3-1/TRBV3-2
size: -
D: TRBD1
J: TRBJ1-2

DNA: TGCGCCAGCAGCCCCGGGGTGGGAGCGGGAGAAGGGGATGAGCAGTTCTTC
CDR3: CASSPGVGAGEGDEQFF
V: TRBV4-1
size: few
D: TRBD2
J: TRBJ2-1

DNA: TGCAGCGTCCCTAGCGGGCTTAGCACAGATACGCAGTATTTT
CDR3: CSVPSGLSTDTQYF
V: TRBV29-1
size: -
D: TRBD2
J: TRBJ2-3

DNA: TGCGCCAGCCAACAGGGGGAGCCGACTGGGGAGCTGTTTTTT
CDR3: CASQQGEPTGELFF
V: TRBV5-1
size: -
D: TRBD1
J: TRBJ2-2

DNA: TGTGCCAGCAGCCAATCCGGCGGATCTAACTATGGCTACACCTTC
CDR3: CASSQSGGSNYGYTF
V: TRBV4-2
size: -
D: -
J: TRBJ1-2

DNA: TGTGCCAGCAGTTACTATGACAGGGGGCGCGATGGCTACACCTTC
CDR3: CASSYYDRGRDGYTF
V: TRBV6-5
size: -
D: TRBD1
J: TRBJ1-2

DNA: TGTGCCAGCAGCTGGACCGGACAGGGGGAAAAGACCCAGTACTTC
CDR3: CASSWTGQGEKTQYF
V: TRBV7-9
size: -
D: TRBD1
J: TRBJ2-5

DNA: TGCGCCAGTGAGCTACAGGGGATGAACACCGGGGAGCTGTTTTTT
CDR3: CASELQGMNTGELFF
V: TRBV5-1
size: -
D: TRBD1
J: TRBJ2-2

DNA: TGTGCAAGTCGCTTAGCAAGTTTGGGACTAGCCGACTACAATGAGCAGTTCTTC
CDR3: CASRLASLGLADYNEQFF
V: TRBV12-2
size: once
D: -
J: TRBJ2-1

DNA: TGTGCCAGCAGTGACTCGAAGACAGGGGCCGAAAAACTGTTTTTT
CDR3: CASSDSKTGAEKLFF
V: TRBV6-4
size: -
D: TRBD1
J: TRBJ1-4

DNA: TGTGCCATCCGGAAGGTTGCGGAGCTCTCCTACAATGAGCAGTTCTTC
CDR3: CAIRKVAELSYNEQFF
V: TRBV10-3
size: -
D: -
J: TRBJ2-1

DNA: TGCAGTGCTATACAGGGGCCCGTGCAGTTCTTC
CDR3: CSAIQGPVQFF
V: TRBV20-1
size: -
D: TRBD1
J: TRBJ2-1

DNA: TGTGCCAGCAGCGTAGTAGGGACAGGGGGTCGAGGCGGGGAGCTGTTTTTT
CDR3: CASSVVGTGGRGGELFF
V: TRBV9
size: -
D: TRBD1
J: TRBJ2-2

DNA: TGTGCCTCAGAGGACAGGGCCAACACTGAAGCTTTCTTT
CDR3: CASEDRANTEAFF
V: TRBV10-3
size: -
D: TRBD1
J: TRBJ1-1

DNA: TGTGCCAGCTCACCAAGTAGAGGGTTACCCACTGAAGCTTTCTTT
CDR3: CASSPSRGLPTEAFF
V: TRBV18
size: -
D: -
J: TRBJ1-1

DNA: TGTGCCAGCAGCCTCGCGACAGGATCGAACACTGAAGCTTTCTTT
CDR3: CASSLATGSNTEAFF
V: TRBV7-2
size: -
D: -
J: TRBJ1-1

DNA: TGTGCCACCAGTGAACGGGGGCAAGAGACCCAGTACTTC
CDR3: CATSERGQETQYF
V: TRBV24-1
size: -
D: -
J: TRBJ2-5

DNA: TGTGCCAGCAGTACAGACCGGGGGGGAGTGGCAACTGAAGCTTTCTTT
CDR3: CASSTDRGGVATEAFF
V: TRBV28
size: -
D: -
J: TRBJ1-1

DNA: TGTGCCAGCACCCTTGCTGCGGAAATGAACACTGAAGCTTTCTTT
CDR3: CASTLAAEMNTEAFF
V: TRBV28
size: -
D: -
J: TRBJ1-1

DNA: TGTGCCAGCAGCTTAGTCGGCTACGAGCAGTACTTC
CDR3: CASSLVGYEQYF
V: TRBV7-9
size: -
D: -
J: TRBJ2-7

DNA: TGTGCCAGCAGCTTAGGATTGGGCGGGACTAGAACTTACAATGAGCAGTTCTTC
CDR3: CASSLGLGGTRTYNEQFF
V: TRBV7-9
size: -
D: TRBD2
J: TRBJ2-1

DNA: TGTGCCAGCACCCCAGGCAATCTAAACACCATATATTTT
CDR3: CASTPGNLNTIYF
V: TRBV9
size: -
D: -
J: TRBJ1-3

DNA: TGTGCCAGCAGCCCAAGGGACATCGGAAACACCATATATTTT
CDR3: CASSPRDIGNTIYF
V: TRBV11-2
size: -
D: -
J: TRBJ1-3

DNA: TGTGCCAGCAGTGAGCAGACAGGGTGGCCTGGAAACACCATATATTTT
CDR3: CASSEQTGWPGNTIYF
V: TRBV6-1
size: -
D: TRBD1
J: TRBJ1-3

DNA: -
CDR3: CASRFGKGTSYNEQFF
V: TRBV12-2
size: -
D: -
J: TRBJ2-1

DNA: TGTGCCACCAGCAGAGATATACAGACTAATGAAAAACTGTTTTTT
CDR3: CATSRDIQTNEKLFF
V: TRBV15
size: -
D: -
J: TRBJ1-4

DNA: TGTGCCTGGAGTGCCCGGGACAGGGTATTCGGGACTGAAGCTTTCTTT
CDR3: CAWSARDRVFGTEAFF
V: TRBV30
size: -
D: TRBD1
J: TRBJ1-1

DNA: TGCGCCAGCAGCCAAGATTTCGGGGTTGTATCACCCCTCCACTTT
CDR3: CASSQDFGVVSPLHF
V: TRBV4-1
size: -
D: -
J: TRBJ1-6

DNA: TGTGCCAGCACGGGCAGGGTCAATAGCAATCAGCCCCAGCATTTT
CDR3: CASTGRVNSNQPQHF
V: TRBV7-2
size: -
D: -
J: TRBJ1-5

DNA: TGCAGTGCGGGACAGGGCTGGTCCGACAATGAGCAGTTCTTC
CDR3: CSAGQGWSDNEQFF
V: TRBV29-1
size: -
D: TRBD1
J: TRBJ2-1

DNA: TGTGCCAGCAGCTTATTCCTAGCGGGGATCAAGCAGTACTTC
CDR3: CASSLFLAGIKQYF
V: TRBV5-6
size: -
D: TRBD2
J: TRBJ2-7

DNA: TGTGCCACCAGTGATTACCGGGGACTAGCGGGAGTCAATGAGCAGTTCTTC
CDR3: CATSDYRGLAGVNEQFF
V: TRBV24-1
size: -
D: TRBD2
J: TRBJ2-1

DNA: TGTGCCAGCAGTTACGACCGGACACAGCCCCAGCATTTT
CDR3: CASSYDRTQPQHF
V: TRBV6-5
size: few
D: -
J: TRBJ1-5

DNA: TGCGCCAGCAGCTCAGGACAGAGACAAGAGACCCAGTACTTC
CDR3: CASSSGQRQETQYF
V: TRBV5-1
size: -
D: -
J: TRBJ2-5

DNA: TGTGCCAGCAGCGCGACAGGGGTCAGGGAGACCCAGTACTTC
CDR3: CASSATGVRETQYF
V: TRBV9
size: -
D: TRBD1
J: TRBJ2-5

DNA: TGCGCCAGCAGCTTGGACAGCCTTTCGGCCTCTAATGAAAAACTGTTTTTT
CDR3: CASSLDSLSASNEKLFF
V: TRBV5-1
size: -
D: -
J: TRBJ1-4

DNA: TGCGCCAGCAGCTTTCAGGGGTCTAATGAAAAACTGTTTTTT
CDR3: CASSFQGSNEKLFF
V: TRBV5-1
size: -
D: -
J: TRBJ1-4

DNA: TGCGCCAGCAGCTTTGACAGGGCGGATGAAAAACTGTTTTTT
CDR3: CASSFDRADEKLFF
V: TRBV5-1
size: -
D: TRBD1
J: TRBJ1-4

DNA: TGTGCCAGCTCAGGCCTCGTAGACAGGCTAAGCACTGAAGCTTTCTTT
CDR3: CASSGLVDRLSTEAFF
V: TRBV18
size: -
D: -
J: TRBJ1-1

DNA: TGTGCCAGTAGACGGTCGGGGGACTCCTACGAGCAGTACTTC
CDR3: CASRRSGDSYEQYF
V: TRBV19
size: -
D: -
J: TRBJ2-7

DNA: TGTGCCAGCACATTAAGGGGGGACAGGGCAGGCGGGCATGAGCAGTTCTTC
CDR3: CASTLRGDRAGGHEQFF
V: TRBV5-5
size: -
D: TRBD1
J: TRBJ2-1

DNA: TGTGCCAGCAGCCTAGTAACCGGGGAGCTGTTTTTT
CDR3: CASSLVTGELFF
V: TRBV28
size: -
D: -
J: TRBJ2-2

DNA: TGTGCCAGCAGCCAGGGACAGGGGGCTGGCTATGAAAAACTGTTTTTT
CDR3: CASSQGQGAGYEKLFF
V: TRBV7-2
size: -
D: TRBD1
J: TRBJ1-4

DNA: TGCGCCAGCAGCCGAGGGCTAGCGGGGGGGTTCACAGATACGCAGTATTTT
CDR3: CASSRGLAGGFTDTQYF
V: TRBV5-1
size: -
D: TRBD2
J: TRBJ2-3